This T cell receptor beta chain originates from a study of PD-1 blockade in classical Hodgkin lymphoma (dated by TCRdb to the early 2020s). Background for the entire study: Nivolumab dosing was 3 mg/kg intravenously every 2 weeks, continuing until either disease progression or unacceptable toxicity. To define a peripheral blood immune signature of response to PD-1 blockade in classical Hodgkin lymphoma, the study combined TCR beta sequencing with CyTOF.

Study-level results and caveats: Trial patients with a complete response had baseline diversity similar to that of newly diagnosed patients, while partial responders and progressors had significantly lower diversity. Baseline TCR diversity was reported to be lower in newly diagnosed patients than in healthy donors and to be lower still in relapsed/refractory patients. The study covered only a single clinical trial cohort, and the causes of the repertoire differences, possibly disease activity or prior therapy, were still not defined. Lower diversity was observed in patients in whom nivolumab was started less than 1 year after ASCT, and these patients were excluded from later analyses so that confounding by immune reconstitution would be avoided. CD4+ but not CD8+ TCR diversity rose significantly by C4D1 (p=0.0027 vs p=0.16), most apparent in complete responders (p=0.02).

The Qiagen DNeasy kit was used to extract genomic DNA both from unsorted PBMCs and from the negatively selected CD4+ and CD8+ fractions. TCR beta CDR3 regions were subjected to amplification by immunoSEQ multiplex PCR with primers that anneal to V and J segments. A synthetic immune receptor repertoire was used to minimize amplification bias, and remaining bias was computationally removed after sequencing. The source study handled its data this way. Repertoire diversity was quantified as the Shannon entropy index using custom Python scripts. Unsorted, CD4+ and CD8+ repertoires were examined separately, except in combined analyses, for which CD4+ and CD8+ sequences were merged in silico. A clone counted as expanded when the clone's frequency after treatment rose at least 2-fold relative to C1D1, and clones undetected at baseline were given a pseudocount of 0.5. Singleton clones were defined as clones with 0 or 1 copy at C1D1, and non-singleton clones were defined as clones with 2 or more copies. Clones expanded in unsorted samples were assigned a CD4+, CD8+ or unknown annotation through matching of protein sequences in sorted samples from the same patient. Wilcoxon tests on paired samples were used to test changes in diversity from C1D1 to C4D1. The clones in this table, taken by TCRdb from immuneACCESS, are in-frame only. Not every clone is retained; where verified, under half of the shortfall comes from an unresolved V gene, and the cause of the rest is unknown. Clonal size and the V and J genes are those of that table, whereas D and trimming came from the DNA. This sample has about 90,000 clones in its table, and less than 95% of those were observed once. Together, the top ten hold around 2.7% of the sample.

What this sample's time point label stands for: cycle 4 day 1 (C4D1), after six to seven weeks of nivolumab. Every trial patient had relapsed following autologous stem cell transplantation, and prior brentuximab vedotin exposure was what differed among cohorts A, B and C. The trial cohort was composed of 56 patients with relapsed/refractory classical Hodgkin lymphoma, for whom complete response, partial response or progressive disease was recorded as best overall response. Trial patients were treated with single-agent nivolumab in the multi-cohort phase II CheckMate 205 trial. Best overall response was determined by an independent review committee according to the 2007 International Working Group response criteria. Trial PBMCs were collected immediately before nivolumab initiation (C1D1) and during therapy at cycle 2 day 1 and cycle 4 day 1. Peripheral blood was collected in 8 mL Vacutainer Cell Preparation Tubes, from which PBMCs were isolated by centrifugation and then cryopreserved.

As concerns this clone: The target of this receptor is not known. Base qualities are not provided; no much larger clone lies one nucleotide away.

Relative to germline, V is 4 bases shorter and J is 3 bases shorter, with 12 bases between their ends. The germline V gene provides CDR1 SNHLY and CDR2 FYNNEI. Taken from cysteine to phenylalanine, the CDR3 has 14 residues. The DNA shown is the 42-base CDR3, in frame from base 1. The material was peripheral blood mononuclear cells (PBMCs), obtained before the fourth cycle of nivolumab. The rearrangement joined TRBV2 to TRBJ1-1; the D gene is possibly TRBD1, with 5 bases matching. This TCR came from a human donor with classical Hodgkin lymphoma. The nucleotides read TGTGCCAGCAGTGTCGAGGGGACGGACACTGAAGCTTTCTTT. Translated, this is CASSVEGTDTEAFF.